A single sample gave rise to the 8 T cell receptor beta chains below, sequenced in a study of vaccination effects on CD4 cells after COVID-19. Antigen-specific CD4+ T cell clonotypes were called by their expansion after viral peptide-pool culture in ViraFEST. With more than 9 days of culture completed, CD4+ T cells were isolated. Either the mRNA-1273 or the BNT162b2 vaccine was given to participants as two doses. These receptors' antigens are unknown. Clones were read by immunoSEQ multiplex PCR, and TCRdb kept only the in-frame ones, dropping some. The data contain tens of thousands of clones, over 75% of them seen just once; the ten biggest clones take up less than 6%. This specimen was CD4+ T cells from PBMCs cultured with SARS-CoV-2 spike peptides, taken after COVID-19 vaccination. The receptor set was obtained from a human donor who received a COVID-19 vaccine. Some clones in this sample may be carry-over from other donors' samples.

In its sample, this clone was seen a few times. The chain joins TRBV12-5 to TRBJ2-5; 7 bases are shared with TRBD1. Germline-derived CDR1 and CDR2 are LGHNT and FRNRAP. After removal of 6 bases from V and 1 base from J, the junction contained 5 bases not matched to a gene. CDR3 length: 14 residues. The CDR3 nucleotides read TGTGCTAGTGGCTCGGGACAGCCCCAAGAGACCCAGTACTTC. This translates into CASGSGQPQETQYF.

The rearrangement links TRBV10-1 to TRBJ2-1; 11 positions agree with TRBD2. V dropped 8 bases and J dropped 5; count of bases not matched to a gene: 11. Per the germline V gene, CDR1 is WNHNN and CDR2 is SYGVQD (reference sequence). The CDR3 consists of 16 residues. Here the CDR3 reads CASASAGTSGNNEQFF. The DNA for the CDR3 is TGCGCCAGCGCCTCTGCCGGGACTAGCGGAAACAATGAGCAGTTCTTC.

This clone was picked up a small number of times. The chain employs TRBV12-3 or TRBV12-4 and TRBJ1-1, with D tentatively TRBD1 (5 bases). V was trimmed by 4 bases and J by 8 bases, leaving 8 bases between them. This CDR3 is built from 11 residues. CDR3 DNA: TGTGCCAGCAGTTCCCACAGGGAAGCTTTCTTT. It codes for CASSSHREAFF.

V is TRBV28 and J is TRBJ1-1, with a possible D match to TRBD1 (5 bases). The CDR3 spans 13 residues. The V gene lost 6 bases and the J gene lost 13 bases, with 21 bases spanning the gap. Germline CDR1 is MDHEN and CDR2 is SYDVKM. The CDR3 nucleotides read TGTGCCAGCAGAACCGGGGGGGTCGTGAAGCTTTTCTTT. This sequence encodes CASRTGGVVKLFF. The complete variable domain, with remaining parts taken from reference TRBV28 and TRBJ1-1, reads DVKVTQSSRYLVKRTGEKVFLECVQDMDHENMFWYRQDPGLGLRLIYFSYDVKMKEKGDIPEGYSVSREKKERFSLILESASTNQTSMYLCASRTGGVVKLFFGQGTRLTVV.

This clone was counted once. The rearrangement links TRBV5-8 to TRBJ2-3, with 14 positions matching TRBD2. With V trimmed by 4 bases and J by 3 bases, 4 bases remained unmatched. CDR1 and CDR2 from the germline V gene are SGHTS and YDEGEE. The CDR3 extends over 16 amino acids. Here the CDR3 DNA reads TGTGCCAGCAGCCGGGGGACTAGCGGGGGAACAGATACGCAGTATTTT. This sequence encodes CASSRGTSGGTDTQYF.

This chain links TRBV7-3 with TRBJ2-5; 15 bases match TRBD2. Trimming removed 5 bases from V and 2 bases from J; junction bases left unmatched: 6. In germline, CDR1 is SGHTA, CDR2 FQGTGA. The CDR3 loop spans 17 amino acids. This chain's CDR3 is CASSPGLAGGTQETQYF. The CDR3 DNA is TGTGCCAGCAGCCCGGGACTAGCGGGGGGCACGCAAGAGACCCAGTACTTC.

The chain has TRBV18 and TRBJ1-3; D is ambiguous. This CDR3 comprises 16 residues. V was cut by 2 bases and J by 0 bases, with 11 bases left in between. Germline values: CDR1 KGHSH, CDR2 LQKENI. CDR3 loop: CASSPGQADSGNTIYF. The CDR3 DNA reads as TGTGCCAGCTCACCAGGGCAGGCCGACTCTGGAAACACCATATATTTT.

CDR3 nucleotides: TGCGCCAGCAGCTTGCCACAGGGGACAGCAACTAATGAAAAACTGTTTTTT. Translation: CASSLPQGTATNEKLFF. The J gene is TRBJ1-4, the V gene TRBV5-1, with 7 bases matching TRBD1. The junction had 6 bases not matched to a gene; V was cut back by 1 base and J by 0 bases. Germline CDR1 SGHRS, CDR2 YFSETQ. The CDR3 loop spans 17 amino acids.